There are many counts of the clone carrying this TCR beta chain. This specimen comes from a study of blood T cell repertoires in COVID-19. On the study more broadly: Acute and convalescent COVID-19 specimens originated in the United States, Italy and Spain. Nucleic acid was either cDNA or gDNA, and it came from T cells, B-cell-depleted T cells, or PBMCs.

V was trimmed by 5 bases and J by 2 bases, leaving 12 bases between them. This CDR3 spans 14 amino acids. Germline values: CDR1 SGHTA, CDR2 FQGNSA. In the original processing: Reference gene primers were amplified, and this amplification served to estimate nucleated cell counts. The assay was immunoSEQ multiplex PCR, and TCRdb's table has in-frame clones only and misses some. That table supplies the V and J calls and clone size; D and trimming were determined from the DNA. Of hundreds of thousands of clones listed, approximately 83% are singletons. This TCR was sampled from a woman aged 25 to 39 who had recovered from COVID-19. The rearrangement links TRBV7-2 to TRBJ1-1, with D tentatively TRBD1 (6 bases). The sequenced material came from peripheral blood. The CDR3 DNA reads as TGTGCCAGCAGCCGCGTGACAGGAAACACTGAAGCTTTCTTT. It is translated as CASSRVTGNTEAFF.